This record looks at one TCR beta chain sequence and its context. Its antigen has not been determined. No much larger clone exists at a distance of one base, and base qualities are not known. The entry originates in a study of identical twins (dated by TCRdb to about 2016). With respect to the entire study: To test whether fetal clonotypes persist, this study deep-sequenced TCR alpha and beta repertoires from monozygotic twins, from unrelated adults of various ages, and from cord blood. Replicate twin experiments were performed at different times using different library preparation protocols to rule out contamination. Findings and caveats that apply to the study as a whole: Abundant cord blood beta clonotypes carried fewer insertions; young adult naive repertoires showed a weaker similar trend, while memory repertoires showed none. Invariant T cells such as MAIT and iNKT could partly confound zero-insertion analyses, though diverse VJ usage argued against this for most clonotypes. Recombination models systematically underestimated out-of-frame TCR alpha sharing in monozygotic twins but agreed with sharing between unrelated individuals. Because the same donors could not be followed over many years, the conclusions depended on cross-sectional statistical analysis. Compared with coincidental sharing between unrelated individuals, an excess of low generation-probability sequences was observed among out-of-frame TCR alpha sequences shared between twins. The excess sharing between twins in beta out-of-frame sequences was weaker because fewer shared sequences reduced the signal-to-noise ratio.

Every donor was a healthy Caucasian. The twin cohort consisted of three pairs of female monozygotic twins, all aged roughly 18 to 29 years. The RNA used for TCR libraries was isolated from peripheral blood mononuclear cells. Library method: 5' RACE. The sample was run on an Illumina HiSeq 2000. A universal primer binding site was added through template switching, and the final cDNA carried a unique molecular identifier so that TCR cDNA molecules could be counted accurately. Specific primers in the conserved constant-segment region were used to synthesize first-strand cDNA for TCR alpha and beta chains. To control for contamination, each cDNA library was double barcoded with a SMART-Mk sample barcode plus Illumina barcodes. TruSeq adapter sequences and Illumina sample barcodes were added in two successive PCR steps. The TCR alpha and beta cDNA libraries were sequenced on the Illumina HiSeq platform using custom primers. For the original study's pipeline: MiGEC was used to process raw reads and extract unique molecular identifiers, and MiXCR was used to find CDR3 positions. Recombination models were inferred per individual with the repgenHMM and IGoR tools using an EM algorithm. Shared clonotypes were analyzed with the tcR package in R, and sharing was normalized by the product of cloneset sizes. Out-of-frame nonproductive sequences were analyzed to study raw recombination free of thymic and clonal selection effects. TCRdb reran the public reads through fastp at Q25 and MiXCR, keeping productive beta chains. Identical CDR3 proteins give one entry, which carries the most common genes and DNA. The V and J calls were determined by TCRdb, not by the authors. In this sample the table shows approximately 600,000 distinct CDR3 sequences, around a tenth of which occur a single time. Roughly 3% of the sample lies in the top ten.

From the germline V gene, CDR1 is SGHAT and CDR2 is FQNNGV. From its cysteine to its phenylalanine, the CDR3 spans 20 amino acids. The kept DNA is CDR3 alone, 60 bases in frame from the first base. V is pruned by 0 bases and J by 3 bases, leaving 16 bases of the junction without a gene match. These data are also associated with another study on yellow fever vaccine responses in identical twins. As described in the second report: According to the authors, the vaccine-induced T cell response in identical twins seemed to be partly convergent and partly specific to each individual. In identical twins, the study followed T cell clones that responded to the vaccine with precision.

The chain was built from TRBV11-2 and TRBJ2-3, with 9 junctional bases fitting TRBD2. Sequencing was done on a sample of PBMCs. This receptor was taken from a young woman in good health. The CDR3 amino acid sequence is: CASSLDQSGRPRNVTDTQYF. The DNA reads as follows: TGTGCCAGCAGCTTAGATCAGAGCGGGAGGCCTAGAAATGTGACAGATACGCAGTATTTT. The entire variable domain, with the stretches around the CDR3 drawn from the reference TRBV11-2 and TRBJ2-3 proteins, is EAGVAQSPRYKIIEKRQSVAFWCNPISGHATLYWYQQILGQGPKLLIQFQNNGVVDDSQLPKDRFSAERLKGVDSTLKIQPAKLEDSAVYLCASSLDQSGRPRNVTDTQYFGPGTRLTVL.